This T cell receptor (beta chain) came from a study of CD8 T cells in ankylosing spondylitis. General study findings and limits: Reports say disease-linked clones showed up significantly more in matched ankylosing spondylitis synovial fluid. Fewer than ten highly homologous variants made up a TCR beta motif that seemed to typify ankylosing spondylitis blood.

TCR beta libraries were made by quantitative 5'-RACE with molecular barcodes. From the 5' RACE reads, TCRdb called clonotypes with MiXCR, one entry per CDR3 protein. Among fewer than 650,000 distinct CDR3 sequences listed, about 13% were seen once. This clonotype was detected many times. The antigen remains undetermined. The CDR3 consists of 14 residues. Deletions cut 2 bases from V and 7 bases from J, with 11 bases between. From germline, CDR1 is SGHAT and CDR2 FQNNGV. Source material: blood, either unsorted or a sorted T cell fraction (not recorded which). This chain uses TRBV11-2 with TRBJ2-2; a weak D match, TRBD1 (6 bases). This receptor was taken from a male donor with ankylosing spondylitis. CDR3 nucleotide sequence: TGTGCCAGCAGCTTAACAGGGAGCTTCGGGGAGCTGTTTTTT. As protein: CASSLTGSFGELFF.